The entry below describes one TCR beta chain. This sample was taken from a study of blood T cell repertoires in COVID-19. Study background: Spain, Italy and the United States supplied samples that represented acute and convalescent COVID-19. PBMCs, B-cell-depleted T cells, or T cells were the source of the cDNA or gDNA that made up the material.

This CDR3 contains 15 residues. The V end was cut by 4 bases, the J end by 0 bases, with 7 bases between. Looked up from germline, CDR1 is SNHLY and CDR2 is FYNNEI. Under the authors' procedure: Scientists estimated how many nucleated cells there were by amplifying reference gene primers. Produced via immunoSEQ multiplex PCR; TCRdb's table is partial and in-frame only. Clone size and V and J calls were adopted from that table, with D and trimming inferred from the DNA. The sample has about 110,000 clones, over 80% seen once; the top ten hold approximately 1.1%. Sample: peripheral blood. The TCR sequence derives from a human donor in a cohort sampled during active COVID-19. V gene TRBV2 combines with J gene TRBJ1-6, with TRBD1 as a possible D gene (5 bases). This CDR3 reads CASSGQSSYNSPLHF. The CDR3 coding sequence is TGTGCCAGCAGTGGACAGAGCTCCTATAATTCACCCCTCCACTTT.